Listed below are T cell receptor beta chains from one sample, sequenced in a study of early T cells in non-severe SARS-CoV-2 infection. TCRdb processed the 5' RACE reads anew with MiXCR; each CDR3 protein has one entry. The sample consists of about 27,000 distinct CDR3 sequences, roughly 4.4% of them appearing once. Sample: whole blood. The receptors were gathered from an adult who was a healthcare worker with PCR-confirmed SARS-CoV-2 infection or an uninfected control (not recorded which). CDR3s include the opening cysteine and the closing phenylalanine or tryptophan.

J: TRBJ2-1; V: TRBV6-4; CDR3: CASKKREGYNEQFF
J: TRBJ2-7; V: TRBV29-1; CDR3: CSVNREPAYEQYF
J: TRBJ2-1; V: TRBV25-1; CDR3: CASTTGGLANNEQFF
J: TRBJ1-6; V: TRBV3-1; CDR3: CASSQDLLSAGSPLHF
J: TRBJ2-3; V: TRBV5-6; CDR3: CASSSGTGGNWDTQYF
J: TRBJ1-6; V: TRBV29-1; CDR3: CSVQIGTENSPLHF
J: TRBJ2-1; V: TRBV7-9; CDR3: CASRVARDNEQFF
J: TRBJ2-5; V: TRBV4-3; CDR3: CASSPSSGRAGETQYF
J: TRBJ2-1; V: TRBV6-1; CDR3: CASSAGQYNEQFF
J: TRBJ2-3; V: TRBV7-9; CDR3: CASSPQPDTQYF
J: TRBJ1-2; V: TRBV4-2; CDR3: CASSPGQGGGGYTF
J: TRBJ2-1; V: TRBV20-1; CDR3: CSASGTSGSDEQFF
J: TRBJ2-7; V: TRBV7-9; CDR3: CASSLAESSYEQYF
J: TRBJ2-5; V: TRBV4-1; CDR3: CASSQGMGLAAETQYF
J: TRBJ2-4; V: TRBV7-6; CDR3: CASSPGRTSGRSNIQYF
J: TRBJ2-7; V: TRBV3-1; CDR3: CASSQLGTYEQYF
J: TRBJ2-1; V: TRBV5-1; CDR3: CASSFNEREQFF
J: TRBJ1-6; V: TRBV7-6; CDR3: CASSVRDRDNSPLHF
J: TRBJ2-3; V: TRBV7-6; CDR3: CASSRTSGMTKSTDTQYF
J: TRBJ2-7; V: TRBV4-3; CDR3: CASSPQVSGGIYEQYF
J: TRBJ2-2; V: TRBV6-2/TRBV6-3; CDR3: CASSYKFTGELFF
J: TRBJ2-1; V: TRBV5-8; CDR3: CASSWDSYNEQFF
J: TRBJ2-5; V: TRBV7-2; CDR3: CASSRSPSYQETQYF
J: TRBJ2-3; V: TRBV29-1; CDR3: CSVDPRGADTQYF
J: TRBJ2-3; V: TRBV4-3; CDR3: CASSQDPNGGTDTQYF
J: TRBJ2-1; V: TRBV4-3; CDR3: CASSQGAGLAESSDNEQFF
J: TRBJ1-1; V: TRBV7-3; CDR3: CASSLRWDTEAFF
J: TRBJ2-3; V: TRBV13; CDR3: CASSPPSGSPDTQYF
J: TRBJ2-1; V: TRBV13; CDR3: CASSLGLADYNEQFF
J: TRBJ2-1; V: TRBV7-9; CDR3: CASSSDPPEQFF
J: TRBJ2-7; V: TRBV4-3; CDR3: CASSQDGDRGTYEQYF
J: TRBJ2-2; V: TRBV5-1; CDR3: CASSPTSTTGELFF
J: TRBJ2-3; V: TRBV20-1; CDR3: CSARGASREQSTDTQYF
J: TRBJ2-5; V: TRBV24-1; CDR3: CATSDPRLAPGETQYF
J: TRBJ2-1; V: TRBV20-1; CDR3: CSASDAGQDYNEQFF
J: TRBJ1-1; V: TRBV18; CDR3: CASSPSSDRNTEAFF
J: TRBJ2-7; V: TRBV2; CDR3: CASRGLAGVYEQYF
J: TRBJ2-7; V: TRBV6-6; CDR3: CASSHTAGQTYEQYF